What follows are 19 T cell receptor beta chains derived from one specimen sequenced in a study of T cell repertoires in cytomegalovirus infection. Each CDR3 protein is one row after TCRdb ran MiXCR on the reads. The data hold about 180,000 distinct CDR3 sequences, with roughly an eighth observed a single time. The sample was PBMCs. The receptors originated from a human donor in good health (CMV status not recorded). Some clones in this sample may be carry-over from other donors' samples.

The genes are TRBV4-2 and TRBJ2-1; D is uncertain. The germline V and J ends were trimmed by 0 bases and 4 bases, with 7 bases remaining between them. This CDR3 has 14 amino acids. The germline V gene encodes CDR1 LGHNA and CDR2 YNFKEQ. CDR3 loop: CASSQEPLYNEQFF. CDR3 DNA sequence: TGTGCCAGCAGCCAAGAGCCTCTTTACAATGAGCAGTTCTTC.

This clonotype was counted between two and nine times. The CDR3 sequence: CSVEGPTGENAYEQYF. DNA for the CDR3: TGCAGCGTTGAAGGCCCGACAGGGGAAAACGCCTACGAGCAGTACTTC. The chain links TRBV29-1 to TRBJ2-7; 8 nucleotides align to TRBD1. Trimming removed 1 base from V and 2 bases from J; junction bases left unmatched: 10. Per the germline V gene, CDR1 is SQVTM and CDR2 is ANQGSEA. The CDR3 totals 16 residues.

This clonotype has only a few counts. The chain links TRBV19 to TRBJ1-1; D unclear. Trimming took off 9 bases at V and 1 base at J, with 12 bases between the two ends. This CDR3 spans 13 amino acids. Germline-derived CDR1 and CDR2 are LNHDA and SQIVND (reference sequence). This chain's CDR3 is CASLGRWNTEAFF. The CDR3 region has the DNA TGTGCCAGCTTAGGACGTTGGAACACTGAAGCTTTCTTT.

This clonotype was seen once. The chain employs TRBV7-1 and TRBJ2-2, with 8 bases that match TRBD2. TRBV7-1 is an ORF; its function is uncertain. This CDR3 spans 15 amino acids. Germline trimming cut 2 bases from V and 4 bases from J; bases unmatched to any gene: 3. This chain's CDR3 is CASSSRRGGTGELFF. Here the CDR3 DNA reads TGTGCCAGCAGCTCACGACGGGGGGGCACCGGGGAGCTGTTTTTT.

This rearrangement joins TRBV7-6 to TRBJ2-3; 7 positions match TRBD2. Germline-derived CDR1 and CDR2 are SGHVS and FNYEAQ. The CDR3 covers 14 residues. The ends lost 7 bases at V and 4 bases at J; junction bases unmatched: 8. The CDR3 DNA is TGTGCCAGCAAAAGGGACTACGTTGCAGATACGCAGTATTTT. Translating gives CASKRDYVADTQYF.

This clonotype has at least ten counts. In DNA form, the CDR3 reads TGTGCCAGCAGTTACTCGCGTTCCCCAGGACTAGCGACCCAAGGGAGATATTACGAGCAGTACTTC. Translated: CASSYSRSPGLATQGRYYEQYF. V is TRBV6-2 or TRBV6-3 and J is TRBJ2-7; 9 bases fit TRBD2. CDR1 and CDR2 (germline): MNHEY, SVGEGT. The CDR3 is 22 amino acids. J lost 4 bases, V lost 0 bases, and 25 bases had no gene match.

In its sample, this clonotype was seen many times. The chain is built from TRBV7-9 and TRBJ2-1, with 11 bases matching TRBD2. The CDR3 totals 16 residues. V lost 5 bases to trimming and J lost 4 bases; unmatched junction nucleotides: 7. The V gene's germline CDR1 is SEHNR and CDR2 FQNEAQ (reference sequence). CDR3 sequence (DNA): TGTGCCAGCAGCCCGCCGGGACTAGCGGAGTACAATGAGCAGTTCTTC. Translated: CASSPPGLAEYNEQFF.

This clonotype came up many times. The chain employs TRBV7-8 and TRBJ2-7, with D perhaps matching TRBD2 (5 bases). CDR3 length: 13 amino acids. Per germline, CDR1 SGHVS and CDR2 FQNEAQ. Trimming shortened V by 3 bases and J by 2 bases, and 8 bases separated the two germline ends. CDR3 protein: CASSFPGAYEQYF. The CDR3 DNA reads TGTGCCAGCAGCTTCCCCGGGGCCTACGAGCAGTACTTC.

This clonotype was detected many times. The chain recombines TRBV12-3 or TRBV12-4 with TRBJ2-1; D is unresolved. The CDR3 has 16 amino acids. V lost 3 bases and J 1 base, leaving 13 bases between the germline ends. CDR3 sequence reads: CASSFWQVPSYNEQFF. In DNA, the CDR3 is TGTGCCAGCAGTTTCTGGCAGGTTCCATCCTACAATGAGCAGTTCTTC.

This clonotype was counted many times. V is TRBV27 and J is TRBJ1-2; D gene ambiguous. This CDR3 comprises 14 residues. Germline CDR1 is MNHEY and CDR2 is SMNVEV (reference sequence). With 3 bases removed from V and 1 base from J, the gap between germline ends came to 9 bases. In DNA form, the CDR3 reads TGTGCCAGCAGTTTCCTTCCCTATAACTATGGCTACACCTTC. Its translation is CASSFLPYNYGYTF.

V gene TRBV2 combines with J gene TRBJ2-3; D is unclear. V lost 6 bases to trimming and J lost 10 bases, with 8 bases between them. The CDR3 has 10 amino acids. CDR1 and CDR2 (germline): SNHLY, FYNNEI. The CDR3 DNA sequence: TGTGCCAGCAGAGACCCGGCGCAGTATTTT. Translating it yields CASRDPAQYF.

This clonotype was observed at least ten times. The chain links TRBV28 to TRBJ2-3; D is unclear. The germline V gene encodes CDR1 MDHEN and CDR2 SYDVKM. V lost 11 bases and J 0 bases, leaving 12 bases between the germline ends. The CDR3 covers 13 residues. CDR3 coding DNA: TGTGCCGTTGGAGAGCCCAGCACAGATACGCAGTATTTT. Translating it yields CAVGEPSTDTQYF.

This clonotype was observed many times. The chain employs TRBV7-8 and TRBJ1-5; weak D call: TRBD1 (6 bases). The CDR3 length is 14 residues. CDR1 and CDR2 from the germline V gene are SGHVS and FQNEAQ. The ends were cut back, 2 bases at V and 4 bases at J, with 9 bases in the middle. The CDR3, as DNA: TGTGCCAGCAGCTTATCCAGGGGAAATCAGCCCCAGCATTTT. Encoded protein: CASSLSRGNQPQHF.

This chain's CDR3 is CASSKQGALYSEQFF. The CDR3 DNA sequence: TGTGCCAGCAGTAAACAGGGGGCGCTTTATAGTGAGCAGTTCTTC. This sequence joins TRBV6-6 and TRBJ2-1; 9 bases are a match to TRBD1. Germline assignment: CDR1 MNHNY and CDR2 SVGAGI (reference sequence). This CDR3 has 15 amino acids. The J segment lost 9 bases and the V segment lost 5 bases, leaving 11 bases of the junction unmatched.

This clonotype was seen many times. The chain joins TRBV5-1 to TRBJ2-6; no clear D gene. V shed 4 bases and J shed 0 bases, with 14 bases lying between them. The CDR3 consists of 17 residues. Germline V gene data show CDR1 as SGHRS and CDR2 as YFSETQ. The CDR3 nucleotides read TGCGCCAGCAGCCCCCGGGTCCCGAGCTCTGGGGCCAACGTCCTGACTTTC. Its protein product is CASSPRVPSSGANVLTF.

In this sample, this clonotype turned up a few times. V and J are TRBV10-3 and TRBJ2-2; D is unresolved. There are 11 residues in the CDR3. The germline V gene has CDR1 ENHRY and CDR2 SYGVKD. V was pared by 10 bases and J by 6 bases, with 9 bases between. CDR3 coding DNA: TGTGCCACGAATGGGGCCGGGGAGCTGTTTTTT. The encoded protein is CATNGAGELFF.

This clonotype was counted ten times or more. This chain links TRBV7-2 with TRBJ1-5; 8 bases line up with TRBD1. Unmatched junction bases numbered 4, after V lost 4 bases and J lost 5 bases. The germline gives CDR1 SGHTA, CDR2 FQGNSA. The CDR3 is 14 residues long. The CDR3 nucleotides are TGTGCCAGCAGCTCGCAGGGGGCGGATCAGCCCCAGCATTTT. Translated: CASSSQGADQPQHF.

The genes are TRBV5-6 and TRBJ1-1; weak D call: TRBD1 (5 bases). Germline CDR1 reads SGHDT; CDR2 reads YYEEEE. The CDR3 is 16 amino acids. Trimming stripped 4 bases from V and 2 bases from J, with 18 bases between. CDR3 in DNA: TGTGCCAGCAGCCTCCAAGTTTCGGGGCCTAACACTGAAGCTTTCTTT. Residues: CASSLQVSGPNTEAFF.

CDR3 in amino acids: CASSLTSRTHNEQFF. The CDR3 DNA is TGCGCCAGCAGCTTGACTAGCAGAACCCACAATGAGCAGTTCTTC. The chain links TRBV5-1 to TRBJ2-1; D is possibly TRBD2 (6 bases). The CDR3 is 15 amino acids. The V end lost 1 base, the J end lost 5 bases, and 13 bases lay between the germline ends. CDR1 is SGHRS, CDR2 YFSETQ, per germline.